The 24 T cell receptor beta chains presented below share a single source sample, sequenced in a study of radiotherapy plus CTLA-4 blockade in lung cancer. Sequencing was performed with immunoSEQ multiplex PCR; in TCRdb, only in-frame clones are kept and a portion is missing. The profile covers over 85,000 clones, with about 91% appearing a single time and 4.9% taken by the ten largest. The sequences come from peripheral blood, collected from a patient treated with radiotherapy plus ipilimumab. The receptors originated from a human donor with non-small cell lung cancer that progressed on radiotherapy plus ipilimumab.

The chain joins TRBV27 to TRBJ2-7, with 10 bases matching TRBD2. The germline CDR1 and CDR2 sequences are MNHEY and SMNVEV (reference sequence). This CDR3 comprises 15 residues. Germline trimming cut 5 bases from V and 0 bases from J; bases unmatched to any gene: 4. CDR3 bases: TGTGCCAGCAGTAGGCGACTAGCGGGCTCCTACGAGCAGTACTTC. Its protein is CASSRRLAGSYEQYF.

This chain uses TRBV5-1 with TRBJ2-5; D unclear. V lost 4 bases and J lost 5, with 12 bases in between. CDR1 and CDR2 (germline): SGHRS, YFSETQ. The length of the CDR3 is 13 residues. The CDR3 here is CASSPGPTETQYF. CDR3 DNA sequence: TGCGCCAGCAGCCCGGGCCCGACGGAGACCCAGTACTTC.

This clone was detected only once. CDR3 sequence: CASSQPIDSLNEKLFF. The CDR3 nucleotides are TGTGCCAGCAGCCAACCCATAGACAGCCTTAATGAAAAACTGTTTTTT. The V gene is TRBV4-2, the J gene TRBJ1-4; a possible D gene is TRBD1 (5 bases). V was trimmed by 2 bases and J by 4 bases, leaving 14 bases between them. Germline V lookup: CDR1 LGHNA, CDR2 YNFKEQ. The CDR3 is made up of 16 amino acids.

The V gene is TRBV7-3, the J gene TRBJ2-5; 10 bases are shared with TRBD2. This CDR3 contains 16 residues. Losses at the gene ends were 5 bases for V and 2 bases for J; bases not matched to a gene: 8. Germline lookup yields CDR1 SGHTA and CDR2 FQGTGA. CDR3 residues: CASSPMGSGGQETQYF. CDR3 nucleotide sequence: TGTGCCAGCAGCCCTATGGGTAGCGGGGGGCAAGAGACCCAGTACTTC.

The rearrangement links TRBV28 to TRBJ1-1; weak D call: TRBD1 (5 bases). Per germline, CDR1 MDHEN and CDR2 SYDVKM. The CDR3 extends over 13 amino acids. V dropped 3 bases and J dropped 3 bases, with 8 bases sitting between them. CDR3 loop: CASSFGAYTEAFF. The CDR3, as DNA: TGTGCCAGCAGTTTCGGGGCCTACACTGAAGCTTTCTTT.

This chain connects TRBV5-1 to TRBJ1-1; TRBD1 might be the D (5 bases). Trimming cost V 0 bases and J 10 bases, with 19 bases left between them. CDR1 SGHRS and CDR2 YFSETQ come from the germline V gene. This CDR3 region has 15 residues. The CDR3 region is CASSLVLGAVRAAFF. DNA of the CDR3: TGCGCCAGCAGCTTGGTCCTAGGGGCGGTAAGGGCAGCTTTCTTT.

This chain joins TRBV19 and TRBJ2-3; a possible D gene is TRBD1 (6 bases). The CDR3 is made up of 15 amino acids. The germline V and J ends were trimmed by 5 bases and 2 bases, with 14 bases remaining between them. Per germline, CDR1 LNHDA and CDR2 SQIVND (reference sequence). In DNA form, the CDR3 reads TGTGCCAGTAGTGGTATGGACAGAGCCACAGATACGCAGTATTTT. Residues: CASSGMDRATDTQYF.

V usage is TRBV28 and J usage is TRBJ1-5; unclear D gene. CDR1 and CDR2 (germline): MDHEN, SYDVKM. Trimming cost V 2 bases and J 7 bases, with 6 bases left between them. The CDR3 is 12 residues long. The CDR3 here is CASSLEGQPQHF. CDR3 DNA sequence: TGTGCCAGCAGTTTAGAAGGGCAGCCCCAGCATTTT.

This CDR3 reads CATSHTGGFTDTQYF. CDR3 nucleotides: TGTGCCACCAGCCATACAGGGGGCTTCACAGATACGCAGTATTTT. The chain uses TRBV6-1 and TRBJ2-3, with 9 bases lining up with TRBD1. The CDR3 sequence is 15 residues long. CDR1 MNHNS and CDR2 SASEGT come from the germline V gene. V lost 10 bases to trimming and J lost 2 bases; unmatched junction nucleotides: 10.

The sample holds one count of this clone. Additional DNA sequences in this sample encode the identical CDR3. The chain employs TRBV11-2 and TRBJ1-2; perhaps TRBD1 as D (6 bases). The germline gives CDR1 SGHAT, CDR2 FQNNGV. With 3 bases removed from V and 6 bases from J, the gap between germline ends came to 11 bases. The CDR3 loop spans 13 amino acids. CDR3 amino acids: CASSFRGRDGYTF. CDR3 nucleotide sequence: TGTGCCAGCAGCTTTCGGGGGCGCGATGGCTACACCTTC.

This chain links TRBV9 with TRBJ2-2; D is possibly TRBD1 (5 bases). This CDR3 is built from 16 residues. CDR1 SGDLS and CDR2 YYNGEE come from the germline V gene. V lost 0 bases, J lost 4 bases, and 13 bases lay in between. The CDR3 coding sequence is TGTGCCAGCAGCGTAGATCTTTTAGGGGCCACCGGGGAGCTGTTTTTT. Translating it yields CASSVDLLGATGELFF.

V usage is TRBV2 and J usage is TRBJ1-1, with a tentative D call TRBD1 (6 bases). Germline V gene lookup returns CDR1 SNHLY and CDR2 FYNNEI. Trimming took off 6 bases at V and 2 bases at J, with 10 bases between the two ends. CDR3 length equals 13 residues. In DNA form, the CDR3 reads TGTGCCAGCAGGCGGGGACATAACACTGAAGCTTTCTTT. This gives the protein CASRRGHNTEAFF.

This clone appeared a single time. The CDR3 loop is CASGFRGDNQPQHF. CDR3 coding DNA: TGTGCCAGCGGCTTCAGGGGTGACAATCAGCCCCAGCATTTT. The J gene is TRBJ1-5, the V gene TRBV27; D perhaps matches TRBD1 (6 bases). V was trimmed by 8 bases and J by 3 bases, leaving 14 bases between them. Per the germline V gene, CDR1 is MNHEY and CDR2 is SMNVEV (reference sequence). This CDR3 comprises 14 residues.

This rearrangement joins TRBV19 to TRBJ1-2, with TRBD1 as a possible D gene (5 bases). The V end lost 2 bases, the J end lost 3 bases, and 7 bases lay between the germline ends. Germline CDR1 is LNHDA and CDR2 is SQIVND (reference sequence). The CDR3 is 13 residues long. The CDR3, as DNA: TGTGCCAGTAGTATACAGGGTTACTATGGCTACACCTTC. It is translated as CASSIQGYYGYTF.

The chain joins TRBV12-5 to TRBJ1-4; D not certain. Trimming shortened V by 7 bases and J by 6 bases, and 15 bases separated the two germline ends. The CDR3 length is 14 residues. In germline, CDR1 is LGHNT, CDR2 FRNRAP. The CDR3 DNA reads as TGTGCTAGTGACTTCGGACCCCCCCATGAAAAACTGTTTTTT. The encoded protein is CASDFGPPHEKLFF.

The CDR3 DNA sequence: TGTGCCACCAGCAGACTCCAAGATAACTATGGCTACACCTTC. Translation: CATSRLQDNYGYTF. This chain joins TRBV15 and TRBJ1-2, with no clear D. Trimming cost V 2 bases and J 1 base, with 8 bases left between them. Germline-derived CDR1 and CDR2 are LNHNV and YYDKDF (reference sequence). The CDR3 contains 14 residues.

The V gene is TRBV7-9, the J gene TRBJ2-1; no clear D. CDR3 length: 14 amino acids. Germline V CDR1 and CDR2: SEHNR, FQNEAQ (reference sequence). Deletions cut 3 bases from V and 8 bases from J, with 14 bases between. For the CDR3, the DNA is TGTGCCAGCAGCTTCGAGCGCGAGCCCGATGAGCAGTTCTTC. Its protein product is CASSFEREPDEQFF.

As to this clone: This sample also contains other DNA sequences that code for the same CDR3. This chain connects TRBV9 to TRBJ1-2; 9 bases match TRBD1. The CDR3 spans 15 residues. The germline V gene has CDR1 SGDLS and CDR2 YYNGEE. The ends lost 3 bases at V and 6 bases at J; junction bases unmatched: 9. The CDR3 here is CASSASGTGLDGYTF. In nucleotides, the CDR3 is TGTGCCAGCAGCGCCTCCGGGACAGGGCTCGATGGCTACACCTTC.

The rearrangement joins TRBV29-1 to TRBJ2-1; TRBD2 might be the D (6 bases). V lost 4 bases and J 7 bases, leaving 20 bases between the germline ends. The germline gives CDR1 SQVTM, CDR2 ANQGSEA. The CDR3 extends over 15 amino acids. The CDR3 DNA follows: TGCAGCGTTGTTGGAGCTCGGGGGACTTATAATGAGCAGTTCTTC. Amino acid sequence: CSVVGARGTYNEQFF.

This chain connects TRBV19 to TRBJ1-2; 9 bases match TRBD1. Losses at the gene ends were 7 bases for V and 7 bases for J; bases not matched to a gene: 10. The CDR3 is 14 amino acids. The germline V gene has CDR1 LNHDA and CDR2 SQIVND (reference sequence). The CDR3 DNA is TGTGCCAGTAAGGGACCCACAGGGGGCTCTGGCTACACCTTC. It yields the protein CASKGPTGGSGYTF.

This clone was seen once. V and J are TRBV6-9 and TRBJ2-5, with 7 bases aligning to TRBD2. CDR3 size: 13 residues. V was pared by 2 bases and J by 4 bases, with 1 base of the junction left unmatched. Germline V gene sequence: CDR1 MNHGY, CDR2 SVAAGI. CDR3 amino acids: CASSYVAGETQYF. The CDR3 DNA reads TGTGCCAGCAGTTATGTAGCGGGAGAGACCCAGTACTTC.

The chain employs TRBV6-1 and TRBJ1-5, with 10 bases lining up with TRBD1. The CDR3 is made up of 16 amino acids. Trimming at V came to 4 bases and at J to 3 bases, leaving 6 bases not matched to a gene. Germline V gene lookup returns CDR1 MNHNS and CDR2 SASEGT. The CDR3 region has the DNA TGTGCCAGCAGTGGACCGGGACAGGGGACCAATCAGCCCCAGCATTTT. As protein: CASSGPGQGTNQPQHF.

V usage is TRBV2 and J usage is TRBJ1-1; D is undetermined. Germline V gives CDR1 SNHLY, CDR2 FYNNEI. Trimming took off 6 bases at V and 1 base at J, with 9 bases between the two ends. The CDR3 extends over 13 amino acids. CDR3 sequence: CASRTDGNTEAFF. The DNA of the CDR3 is TGTGCCAGCAGAACGGACGGGAACACTGAAGCTTTCTTT.

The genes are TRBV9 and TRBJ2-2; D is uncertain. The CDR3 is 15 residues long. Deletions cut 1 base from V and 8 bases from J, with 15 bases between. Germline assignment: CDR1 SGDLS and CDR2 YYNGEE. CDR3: CASSVLLDPIGELFF. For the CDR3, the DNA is TGTGCCAGCAGCGTACTCCTTGACCCCATTGGGGAGCTGTTTTTT.